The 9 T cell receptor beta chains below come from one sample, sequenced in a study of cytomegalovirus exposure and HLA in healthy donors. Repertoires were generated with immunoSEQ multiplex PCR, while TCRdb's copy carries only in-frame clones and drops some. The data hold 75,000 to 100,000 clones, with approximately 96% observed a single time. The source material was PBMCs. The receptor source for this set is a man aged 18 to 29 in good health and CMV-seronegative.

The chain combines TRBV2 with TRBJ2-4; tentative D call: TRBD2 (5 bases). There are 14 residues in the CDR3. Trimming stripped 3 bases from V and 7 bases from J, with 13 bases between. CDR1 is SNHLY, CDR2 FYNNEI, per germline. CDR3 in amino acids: CASSDLTRGNIQYF. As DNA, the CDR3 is TGTGCCAGCAGTGATCTGACGCGAGGGAACATTCAGTACTTC.

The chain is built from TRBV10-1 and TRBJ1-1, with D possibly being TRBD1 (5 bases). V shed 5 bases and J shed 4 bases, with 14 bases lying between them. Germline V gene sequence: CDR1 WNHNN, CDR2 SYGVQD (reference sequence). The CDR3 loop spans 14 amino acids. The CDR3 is CASSSDSRPTEAFF. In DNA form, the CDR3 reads TGCGCCAGCAGTTCTGACAGTCGGCCCACTGAAGCTTTCTTT.

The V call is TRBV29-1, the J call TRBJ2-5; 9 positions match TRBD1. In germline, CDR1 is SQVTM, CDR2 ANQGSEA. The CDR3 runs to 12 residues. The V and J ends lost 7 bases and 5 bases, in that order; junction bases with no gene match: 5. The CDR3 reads CSGRTGEETQYF. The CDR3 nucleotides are TGCAGCGGCCGGACAGGGGAGGAGACCCAGTACTTC. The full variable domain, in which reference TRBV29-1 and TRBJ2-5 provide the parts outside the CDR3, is SAVISQKPSRDICQRGTSLTIQCQVDSQVTMMFWYRQQPGQSLTLIATANQGSEATYESGFVIDKFPISRPNLTFSTLTVSNMSPEDSSIYLCSGRTGEETQYFGPGTRLLVL.

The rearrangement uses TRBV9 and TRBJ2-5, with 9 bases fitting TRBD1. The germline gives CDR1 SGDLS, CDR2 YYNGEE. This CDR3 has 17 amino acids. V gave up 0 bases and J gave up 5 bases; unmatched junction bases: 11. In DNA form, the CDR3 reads TGTGCCAGCAGCGTAGAGGGGGGACAGGGAGGCTTGGAGACCCAGTACTTC. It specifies CASSVEGGQGGLETQYF.

The CDR3 region is CASSVPSETQYF. The DNA for the CDR3 is TGTGCCAGCAGCGTTCCCTCAGAGACCCAGTACTTC. The chain links TRBV9 to TRBJ2-5, with unresolved D. Germline V gene data show CDR1 as SGDLS and CDR2 as YYNGEE. The CDR3 sequence is 12 residues long. V lost 2 bases and J 4 bases, leaving 6 bases between the germline ends.

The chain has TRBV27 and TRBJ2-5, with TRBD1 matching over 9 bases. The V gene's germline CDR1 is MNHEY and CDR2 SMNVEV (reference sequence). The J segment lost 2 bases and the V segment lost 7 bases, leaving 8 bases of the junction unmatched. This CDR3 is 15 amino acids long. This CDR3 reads CASNGQGRPQETQYF. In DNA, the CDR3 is TGTGCCAGCAATGGACAGGGGCGGCCTCAAGAGACCCAGTACTTC.

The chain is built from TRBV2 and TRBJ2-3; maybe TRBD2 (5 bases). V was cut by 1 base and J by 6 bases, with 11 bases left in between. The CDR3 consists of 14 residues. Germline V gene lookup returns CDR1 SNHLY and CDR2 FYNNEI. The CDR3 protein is CASSEEGVWDTQYF. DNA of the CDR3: TGTGCCAGCAGTGAAGAGGGAGTGTGGGATACGCAGTATTTT.

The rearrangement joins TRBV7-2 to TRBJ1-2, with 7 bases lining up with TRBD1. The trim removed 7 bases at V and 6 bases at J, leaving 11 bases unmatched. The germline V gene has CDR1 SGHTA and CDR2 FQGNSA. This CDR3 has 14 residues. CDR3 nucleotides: TGTGCCAGCACCGCCGGGACAGCGGTCGATGGCTACACCTTC. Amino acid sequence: CASTAGTAVDGYTF.

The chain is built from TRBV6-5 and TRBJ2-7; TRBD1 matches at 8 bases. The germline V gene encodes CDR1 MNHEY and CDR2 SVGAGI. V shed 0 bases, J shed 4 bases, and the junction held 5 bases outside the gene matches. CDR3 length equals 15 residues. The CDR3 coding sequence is TGTGCCAGCAGTTACTCGACAGGGGACGAATACGAGCAGTACGTC. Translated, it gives CASSYSTGDEYEQYV.